Listed below are T cell receptor beta chains from one sample, sequenced in a study of B cell selection in AIRE deficiency. The assay was immunoSEQ multiplex PCR, and TCRdb's table has in-frame clones only and misses some. The sample records about 26,000 clones, 92% being singletons. The sequenced sample was CD4+CD25+ Tregs sorted from PBMCs. Source of these receptors: a human donor in good health. Both conserved end residues are part of each CDR3. A D gene is named only where the DNA matches it firmly. For some rows the clone size is stated as once, few or many, or as a class when expanded; others skip it.

NA	once	TRBV30	TRBJ1-1	CAYASHTEAFF	TGTGCCTATGCCTCACACACTGAAGCTTTCTTT
TRBD1	NA	TRBV11-2	TRBJ2-7	CASSPRAGGASYEQYF	TGTGCCAGCAGCCCCCGGGCAGGGGGCGCCTCCTACGAGCAGTACTTC
NA	NA	TRBV7-9	TRBJ1-1	CASSYTVNTEAFF	TGTGCCAGCAGCTACACAGTGAACACTGAAGCTTTCTTT
TRBD1	NA	TRBV11-2	TRBJ1-2	CASSPLTGTGGYTF	TGTGCCAGCAGTCCGCTGACAGGGACGGGTGGCTACACCTTC
NA	NA	TRBV19	TRBJ2-2	CASSSGRRTGELFF	TGTGCCAGTAGTTCAGGGCGGAGAACCGGGGAGCTGTTTTTT
NA	NA	TRBV19	TRBJ1-6	CASSKYWGFDSPLHF	TGTGCCAGTAGCAAATACTGGGGCTTTGATTCACCCCTCCACTTT
NA	NA	TRBV7-6	TRBJ2-2	CASSLGRLGGGELFF	TGTGCCAGCAGCTTAGGAAGGTTGGGGGGCGGGGAGCTGTTTTTT
NA	NA	TRBV29-1	TRBJ2-3	CSVVKQGRADTQYF	TGCAGCGTTGTGAAACAGGGAAGGGCAGATACGCAGTATTTT
NA	NA	TRBV11-3	TRBJ1-2	CASSSRWAEGNYGYTF	TGTGCCAGCAGCTCGAGGTGGGCAGAAGGCAACTATGGCTACACCTTC
NA	NA	TRBV30	TRBJ1-4	CAWSRLNEKLFF	TGTGCCTGGAGCCGGTTAAATGAAAAACTGTTTTTT
NA	NA	TRBV11-1	TRBJ1-6	CASSITGLNSPLHF	TGTGCCAGCAGCATTACAGGGTTGAATTCACCCCTCCACTTT
NA	NA	TRBV19	TRBJ1-3	CASSIGQLASGNTIYF	TGTGCCAGTAGTATTGGGCAGTTAGCCTCTGGAAACACCATATATTTT
TRBD1	NA	TRBV7-2	TRBJ1-2	CASSLGTVPSGYTF	TGTGCCAGCAGCCTCGGGACAGTACCTTCTGGCTACACCTTC
NA	NA	TRBV15	TRBJ2-7	CATSRDKSGVPQYF	TGTGCCACCAGCAGAGACAAGTCGGGTGTACCCCAGTACTTC
NA	NA	TRBV29-1	TRBJ1-3	CSVRLGPGNTIYF	TGCAGCGTCCGTCTGGGTCCTGGAAACACCATATATTTT
TRBD1	NA	TRBV27	TRBJ1-2	CASSSGTGVFKLYGYTF	TGTGCCAGCAGTTCCGGGACAGGGGTGTTCAAGCTCTATGGCTACACCTTC
TRBD1	NA	TRBV10-3	TRBJ2-6	CAITSQGAKGANVLTF	TGTGCCATCACCTCACAGGGGGCAAAAGGGGCCAACGTCCTGACTTTC
TRBD1	NA	TRBV2	TRBJ2-7	CASSAGTGGEQYF	TGTGCCAGCAGTGCCGGGACAGGGGGGGAGCAGTACTTC
NA	NA	TRBV19	TRBJ1-6	CASSIRDSYNSPLHF	TGTGCCAGTAGTATAAGAGATTCCTATAATTCACCCCTCCACTTT
NA	NA	TRBV15	TRBJ1-2	CATSSPRWAPGRGYTF	TGTGCCACCAGCAGCCCCCGCTGGGCACCGGGTCGGGGCTACACCTTC
NA	NA	TRBV18	TRBJ1-3	CASSPETAGNTIYF	TGTGCCAGCTCACCAGAGACAGCTGGAAACACCATATATTTT
NA	once	TRBV18	TRBJ1-3	CASSPEGGGNTIYF	TGTGCCAGCTCACCAGAAGGGGGTGGAAACACCATATATTTT
TRBD1	NA	TRBV5-6	TRBJ1-4	CASSSAGTGSEKLFF	TGTGCCAGCAGCTCAGCCGGGACAGGGAGCGAAAAACTGTTTTTT
TRBD1	NA	TRBV5-4	TRBJ2-1	CASRDEQGASYNEQFF	TGTGCCAGCAGGGATGAGCAGGGGGCATCCTACAATGAGCAGTTCTTC
TRBD1	NA	TRBV6-5	TRBJ1-1	CASNRQGGSTEAFF	TGTGCCAGCAATAGACAGGGAGGGAGCACTGAAGCTTTCTTT
NA	NA	TRBV12-5	TRBJ1-1	CASGLVYGLGGNTEAFF	TGTGCTAGTGGTTTGGTATACGGTCTCGGAGGGAACACTGAAGCTTTCTTT
NA	few	TRBV20-1	TRBJ1-1	CSASAHTEAFF	TGCAGTGCTAGCGCCCACACTGAAGCTTTCTTT
TRBD2	few	TRBV5-4	TRBJ2-1	CASSLGLAGGEQFF	TGTGCCAGCAGCTTGGGACTAGCGGGCGGGGAGCAGTTCTTC
NA	NA	TRBV4-2	TRBJ2-7	CASSQVGQRYEQYF	TGTGCCAGCAGCCAAGTCGGCCAAAGATACGAGCAGTACTTC
NA	NA	TRBV29-1	TRBJ1-2	CSVDPVYYGYTF	TGCAGCGTTGATCCGGTATACTATGGCTACACCTTC
NA	NA	TRBV15	TRBJ2-3	CATSRDQRVGTQYF	TGTGCCACCAGCAGAGATCAACGGGTTGGTACGCAGTATTTT
NA	NA	TRBV7-8	TRBJ2-3	CASSWEMGTDTQYF	TGTGCCAGCAGCTGGGAAATGGGCACAGATACGCAGTATTTT
NA	NA	TRBV5-8	TRBJ2-3	CASSPLLPGSDTQYF	TGTGCCAGCAGCCCCCTACTCCCAGGATCGGATACGCAGTATTTT
NA	once	TRBV5-5	TRBJ1-1	CASGLVNTLNTEAFF	TGTGCCAGCGGTCTAGTAAACACCCTGAACACTGAAGCTTTCTTT
NA	NA	TRBV5-1	TRBJ1-2	CASSLGGGDYGYTF	TGCGCCAGCAGCTTGGGAGGAGGGGATTATGGCTACACCTTC
NA	once	TRBV4-3	TRBJ2-4	CASSPRGAKNIQYF	TGCGCCAGCAGCCCCAGGGGAGCCAAAAACATTCAGTACTTC
NA	once	TRBV6-5	TRBJ2-1	CASSPRPYNEQFF	TGTGCCAGCAGTCCCCGTCCTTACAATGAGCAGTTCTTC
TRBD1	NA	TRBV19	TRBJ1-2	CASTTGEGALKKYGYTF	TGTGCCAGTACCACGGGGGAGGGGGCGTTGAAGAAGTATGGCTACACCTTC
NA	NA	TRBV19	TRBJ1-2	CASRAVGEGYTF	TGTGCCAGTCGTGCCGTGGGGGAAGGCTACACCTTC
NA	NA	TRBV2	TRBJ1-5	CASREGRVSVNQPQHF	TGTGCCAGCAGAGAAGGGCGTGTTTCAGTAAATCAGCCCCAGCATTTT
TRBD2	NA	TRBV29-1	TRBJ2-7	CSVPGPSGGAAYEQYF	TGCAGCGTCCCAGGCCCTAGCGGGGGGGCGGCCTACGAGCAGTACTTC
NA	NA	TRBV15	TRBJ1-6	CATSRVDSPLHF	TGTGCCACCAGCAGAGTAGATTCACCCCTCCACTTT
TRBD1	once	TRBV27	TRBJ1-6	CASRNRDRGSSPLHF	TGTGCCAGCAGGAACCGGGACAGGGGTAGTTCACCCCTCCACTTT
TRBD1	NA	TRBV2	TRBJ2-7	CASAIQGAAYEQYF	TGTGCCAGCGCGATACAGGGGGCGGCCTACGAGCAGTACTTC
TRBD1	NA	TRBV5-1	TRBJ1-2	CASSLDRGLANYGYTF	TGCGCCAGCAGCTTGGACAGGGGGCTTGCTAACTATGGCTACACCTTC
TRBD1	NA	TRBV25-1	TRBJ1-1	CASRQGLEAFF	TGTGCCAGCAGACAGGGGTTAGAAGCTTTCTTT
NA	once	TRBV6-1	TRBJ1-4	CASSANSGSGKLFF	TGTGCCAGCAGTGCGAACTCCGGATCGGGAAAACTGTTTTTT
TRBD1	NA	TRBV2	TRBJ1-6	CASSQSGTGANTQNSPLHF	TGTGCCAGCAGTCAGTCCGGGACAGGGGCAAACACCCAGAATTCACCCCTCCACTTT